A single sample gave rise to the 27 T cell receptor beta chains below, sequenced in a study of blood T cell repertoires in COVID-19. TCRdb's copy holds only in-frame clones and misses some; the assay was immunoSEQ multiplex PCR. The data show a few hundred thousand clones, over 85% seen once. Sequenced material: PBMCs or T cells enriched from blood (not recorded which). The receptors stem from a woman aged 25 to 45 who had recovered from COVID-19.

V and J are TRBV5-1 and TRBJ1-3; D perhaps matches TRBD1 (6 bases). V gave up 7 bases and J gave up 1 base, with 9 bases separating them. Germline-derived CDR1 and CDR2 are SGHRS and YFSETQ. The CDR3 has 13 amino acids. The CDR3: CASGRGSGNTIYF. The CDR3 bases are TGCGCCAGCGGTAGGGGGTCTGGAAACACCATATATTTT.

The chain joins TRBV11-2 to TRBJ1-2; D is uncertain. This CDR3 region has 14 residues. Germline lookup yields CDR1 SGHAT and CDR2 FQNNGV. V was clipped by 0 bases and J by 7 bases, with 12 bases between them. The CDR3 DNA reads TGTGCCAGCAGCTTAGATGTGATGTCCAGTGGCTACACCTTC. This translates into CASSLDVMSSGYTF.

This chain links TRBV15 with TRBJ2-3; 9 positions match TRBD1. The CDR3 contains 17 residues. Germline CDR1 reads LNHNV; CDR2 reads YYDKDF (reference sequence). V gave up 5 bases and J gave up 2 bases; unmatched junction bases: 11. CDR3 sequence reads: CATSPYPGQGPTDTQYF. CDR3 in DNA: TGTGCCACCAGCCCCTACCCGGGACAGGGCCCCACAGATACGCAGTATTTT.

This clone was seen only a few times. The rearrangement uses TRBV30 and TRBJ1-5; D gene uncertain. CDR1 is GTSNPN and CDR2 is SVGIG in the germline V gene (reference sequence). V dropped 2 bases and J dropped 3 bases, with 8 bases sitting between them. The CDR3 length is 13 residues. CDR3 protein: CAWSSGPNQPQHF. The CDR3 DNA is TGTGCCTGGAGTTCAGGTCCCAATCAGCCCCAGCATTTT.

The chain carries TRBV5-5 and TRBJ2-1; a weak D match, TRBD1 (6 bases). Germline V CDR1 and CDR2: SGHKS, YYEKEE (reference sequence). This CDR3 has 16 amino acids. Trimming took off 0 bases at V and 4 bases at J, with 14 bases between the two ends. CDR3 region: CASSLAGVSLYNEQFF. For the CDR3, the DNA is TGTGCCAGCAGCTTGGCAGGGGTTAGCCTTTACAATGAGCAGTTCTTC.

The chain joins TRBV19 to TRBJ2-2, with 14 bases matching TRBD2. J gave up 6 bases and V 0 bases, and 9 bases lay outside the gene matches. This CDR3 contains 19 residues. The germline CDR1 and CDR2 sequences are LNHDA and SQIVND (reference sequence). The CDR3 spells CASSIDWGTSGRGSGELFF. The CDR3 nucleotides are TGTGCCAGTAGTATAGATTGGGGGACTAGCGGGAGAGGCTCCGGGGAGCTGTTTTTT. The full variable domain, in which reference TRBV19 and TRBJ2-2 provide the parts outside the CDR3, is DGGITQSPKYLFRKEGQNVTLSCEQNLNHDAMYWYRQDPGQGLRLIYYSQIVNDFQKGDIAEGYSVSREKKESFPLTVTSAQKNPTAFYLCASSIDWGTSGRGSGELFFGEGSRLTVL.

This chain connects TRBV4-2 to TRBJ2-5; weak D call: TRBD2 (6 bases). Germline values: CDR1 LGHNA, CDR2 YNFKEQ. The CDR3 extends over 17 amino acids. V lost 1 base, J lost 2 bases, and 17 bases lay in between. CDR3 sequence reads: CASSQVGGNSWQETQYF. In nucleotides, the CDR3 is TGTGCCAGCAGCCAAGTGGGGGGAAATAGCTGGCAAGAGACCCAGTACTTC.

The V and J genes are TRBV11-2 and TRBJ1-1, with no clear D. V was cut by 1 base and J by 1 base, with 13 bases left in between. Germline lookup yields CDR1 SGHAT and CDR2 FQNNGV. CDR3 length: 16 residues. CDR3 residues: CASSLAYSGSNTEAFF. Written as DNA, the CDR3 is TGTGCCAGCAGCTTAGCTTATTCAGGTTCGAACACTGAAGCTTTCTTT.

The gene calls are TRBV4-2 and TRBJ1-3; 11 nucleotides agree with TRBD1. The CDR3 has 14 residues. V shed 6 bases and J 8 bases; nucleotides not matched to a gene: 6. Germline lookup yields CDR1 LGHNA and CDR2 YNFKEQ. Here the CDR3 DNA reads TGTGCCAGCAGACTGGGACAGGGGGAGGACACCATATATTTT. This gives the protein CASRLGQGEDTIYF.

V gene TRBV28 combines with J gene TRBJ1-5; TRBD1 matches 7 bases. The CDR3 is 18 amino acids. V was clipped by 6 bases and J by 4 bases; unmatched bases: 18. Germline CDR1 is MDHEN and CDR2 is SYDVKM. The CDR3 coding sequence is TGTGCCAGCAGGGGGGCCAGGGGGAAGAGAGCGTTTAATCAGCCCCAGCATTTT. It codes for CASRGARGKRAFNQPQHF.

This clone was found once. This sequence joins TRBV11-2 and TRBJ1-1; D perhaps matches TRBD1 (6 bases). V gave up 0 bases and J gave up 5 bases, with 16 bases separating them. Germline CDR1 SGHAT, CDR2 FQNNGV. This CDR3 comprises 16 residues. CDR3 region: CASSLDLWGLGTEAFF. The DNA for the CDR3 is TGTGCCAGCAGCTTAGATCTCTGGGGGCTGGGGACTGAAGCTTTCTTT.

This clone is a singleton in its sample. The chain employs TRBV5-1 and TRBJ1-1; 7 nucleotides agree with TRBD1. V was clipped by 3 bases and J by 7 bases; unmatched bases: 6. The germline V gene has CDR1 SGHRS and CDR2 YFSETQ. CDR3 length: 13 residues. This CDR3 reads CASSWKGGGEAFF. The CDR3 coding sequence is TGCGCCAGCAGCTGGAAAGGGGGCGGTGAAGCTTTCTTT.

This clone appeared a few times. The CDR3 region has the DNA TGTGCCAGCAGCCTCGGACAAATGAACACCGGGGAGCTGTTTTTT. It yields the protein CASSLGQMNTGELFF. This rearrangement joins TRBV3-1 (or the pseudogene TRBV3-2) to TRBJ2-2, with D maybe TRBD1 (5 bases). V was trimmed by 4 bases and J by 1 base, leaving 10 bases between them. CDR3 size: 15 residues. The germline CDR1 and CDR2 sequences are LGHDT and YNNKEL (reference sequence).

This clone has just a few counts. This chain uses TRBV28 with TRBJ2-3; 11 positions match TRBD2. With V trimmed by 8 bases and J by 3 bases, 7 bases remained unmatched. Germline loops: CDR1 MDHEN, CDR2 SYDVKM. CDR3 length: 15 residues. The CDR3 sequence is CASHPWTSGTDTQYF. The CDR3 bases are TGTGCCAGCCATCCCTGGACTAGCGGGACAGATACGCAGTATTTT.

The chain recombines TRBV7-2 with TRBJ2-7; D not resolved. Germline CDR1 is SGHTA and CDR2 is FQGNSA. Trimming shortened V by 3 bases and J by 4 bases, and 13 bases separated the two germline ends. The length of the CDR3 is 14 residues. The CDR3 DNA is TGTGCCAGCAGCTTTCCTAGTTTCTCTTACGAGCAGTACTTC. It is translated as CASSFPSFSYEQYF.

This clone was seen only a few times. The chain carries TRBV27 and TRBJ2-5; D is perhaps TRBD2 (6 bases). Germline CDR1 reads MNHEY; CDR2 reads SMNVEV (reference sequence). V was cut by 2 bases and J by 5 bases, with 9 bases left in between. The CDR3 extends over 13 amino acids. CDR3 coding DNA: TGTGCCAGCAGTTTACGGCGGGATGAGACCCAGTACTTC. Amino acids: CASSLRRDETQYF.

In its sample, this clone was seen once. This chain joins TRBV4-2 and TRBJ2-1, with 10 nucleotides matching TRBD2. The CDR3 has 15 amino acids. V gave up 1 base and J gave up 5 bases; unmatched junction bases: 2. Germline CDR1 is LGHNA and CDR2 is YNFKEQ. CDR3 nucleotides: TGTGCCAGCAGCCAAGTCGGACTAGCGGACAATGAGCAGTTCTTC. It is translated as CASSQVGLADNEQFF.

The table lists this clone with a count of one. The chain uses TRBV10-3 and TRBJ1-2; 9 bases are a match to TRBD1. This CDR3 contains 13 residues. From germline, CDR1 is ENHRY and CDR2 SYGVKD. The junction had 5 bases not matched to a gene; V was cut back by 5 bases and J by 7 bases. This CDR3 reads CAISKGQGSGYTF. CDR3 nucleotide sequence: TGTGCCATCAGTAAGGGACAGGGCTCTGGCTACACCTTC.

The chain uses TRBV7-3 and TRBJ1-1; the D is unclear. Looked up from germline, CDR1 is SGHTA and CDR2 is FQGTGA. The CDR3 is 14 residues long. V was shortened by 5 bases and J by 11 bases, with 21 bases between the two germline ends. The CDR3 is CASSPGGPKMQAFF. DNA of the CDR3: TGTGCCAGCAGCCCAGGTGGGCCCAAAATGCAGGCTTTCTTT.

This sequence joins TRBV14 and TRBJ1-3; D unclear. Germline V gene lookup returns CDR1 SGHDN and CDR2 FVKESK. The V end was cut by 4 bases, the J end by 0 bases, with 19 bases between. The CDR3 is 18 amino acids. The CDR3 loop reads CASSLGFGIRSSGNTIYF. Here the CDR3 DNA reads TGTGCCAGCAGCCTCGGCTTTGGCATCCGGAGCTCTGGAAACACCATATATTTT.

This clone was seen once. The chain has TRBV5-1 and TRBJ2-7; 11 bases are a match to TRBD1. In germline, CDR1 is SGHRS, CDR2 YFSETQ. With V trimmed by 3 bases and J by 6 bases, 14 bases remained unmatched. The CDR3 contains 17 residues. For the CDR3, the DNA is TGCGCCAGCAGCTGGGGACAAGGACAGGGGGCGATTGGCGAGCAGTACTTC. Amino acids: CASSWGQGQGAIGEQYF.

In nucleotides, the CDR3 is TGTGCCAGCAGCTCGTCTAGCGGGCCCCACAATGAGCAGTTCTTC. It encodes CASSSSSGPHNEQFF. This chain uses TRBV13 with TRBJ2-1; 8 bases match TRBD2. CDR3 length equals 15 residues. Trimming took 4 bases from V and 5 from J; bases not matched to a gene: 7. The germline V gene has CDR1 PRHDT and CDR2 FYEKMQ (reference sequence).

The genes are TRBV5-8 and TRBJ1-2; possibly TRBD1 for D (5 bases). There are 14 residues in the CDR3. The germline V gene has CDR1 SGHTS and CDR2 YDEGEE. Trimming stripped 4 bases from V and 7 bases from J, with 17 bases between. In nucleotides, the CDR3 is TGTGCCAGCAGCGGAGGGGCTCTGCGACCTGGCTACACCTTC. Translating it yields CASSGGALRPGYTF.

The DNA for the CDR3 is TGTGCCAGCAGTTTCGGTCCCAACTACGAGCAGTACTTC. This encodes CASSFGPNYEQYF. The chain recombines TRBV12-3 or TRBV12-4 with TRBJ2-7; D remains ambiguous. Trimming pared 3 bases from V and 3 bases from J, leaving 9 bases between. The CDR3 is 13 amino acids.

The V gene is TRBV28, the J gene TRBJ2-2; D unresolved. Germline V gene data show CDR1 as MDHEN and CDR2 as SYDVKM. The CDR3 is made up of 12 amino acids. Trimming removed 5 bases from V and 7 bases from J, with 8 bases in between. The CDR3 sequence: CASSPHNGELFF. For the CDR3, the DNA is TGTGCCAGCAGTCCCCACAACGGGGAGCTGTTTTTT. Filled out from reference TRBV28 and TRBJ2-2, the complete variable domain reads DVKVTQSSRYLVKRTGEKVFLECVQDMDHENMFWYRQDPGLGLRLIYFSYDVKMKEKGDIPEGYSVSREKKERFSLILESASTNQTSMYLCASSPHNGELFFGEGSRLTVL.

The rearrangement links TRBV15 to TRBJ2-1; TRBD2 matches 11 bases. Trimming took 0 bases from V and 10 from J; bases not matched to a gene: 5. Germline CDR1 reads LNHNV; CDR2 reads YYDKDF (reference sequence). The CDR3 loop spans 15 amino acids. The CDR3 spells CATSRDLAGGGEQFF. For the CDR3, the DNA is TGTGCCACCAGCAGAGATCTAGCGGGGGGTGGGGAGCAGTTCTTC.

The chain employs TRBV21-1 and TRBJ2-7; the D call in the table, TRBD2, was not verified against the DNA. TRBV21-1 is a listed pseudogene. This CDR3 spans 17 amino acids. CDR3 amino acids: CASSKGASGRLSYEQYF. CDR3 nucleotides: TGTGCCAGCAGCAAAGGGGCTAGCGGGAGATTGTCCTACGAGCAGTACTTC.